This T cell receptor beta chain comes out of a study of T cells after yellow fever vaccination. This clonotype was counted many times. Antigen unknown. Study outcomes and limitations: Repertoires obtained by FACS sorting could include abundant clonotypes that entered as contaminants from the bulk population. Though weaker, the secondary response peaked faster, on day 5 versus 15. Most primary-vaccination clones recurred post-booster (approximately 95% CD4, around 86% CD8).

This CDR3 contains 11 residues. V was pared by 8 bases and J by 7 bases, with 8 bases between. TCRdb re-derived calls from the 5' RACE reads in MiXCR, one entry per CDR3 protein. The sample records 200,000 to 300,000 distinct CDR3 sequences, less than 7.5% being singletons. The rearrangement joins TRBV12-3 or TRBV12-4 to TRBJ2-2; D uncertain. The clonotype comes from a man aged 25 to 40 who received the YFV17D yellow fever vaccine. Sequenced here: CD4+ T cells sorted from PBMCs, sampled on the day of the yellow fever booster vaccination. The CDR3 DNA reads TGTGCCAGCGTGGTGAGCGGGGAGCTGTTTTTT. Translation: CASVVSGELFF.